Sequencing of this T cell receptor beta chain was carried out in a study of shared clonotypes between healthy human individuals. The CDR3 spans 13 residues. Germline CDR1 reads SNHLY; CDR2 reads FYNNEI. Trimming took 5 bases from V and 3 from J, leaving 8 bases between them. This clone was seen a single time. Its specificity is not known. The sample carries other DNA sequences with the same CDR3. Findings of the study overall: Rarefaction revealed incomplete sorted-subset sequencing despite large depth. Between several donors, naive CD4 clonotypes were shared at a level of around 4.8%.

Replicate PCRs for sorted subsets used around 200 ng DNA; this equaled tens of thousands of T cell genomes. TCRdb keeps only in-frame clones here, not all; method: immunoSEQ multiplex PCR. The repertoire includes some 2.3 million clones, more than 85% of them detected once, and about 0.39% sits in the top ten. Sequences were obtained from naive CD4+ T cells from PBMCs. Subset denoted: CD45RA+ positively selected. This chain links TRBV2 with TRBJ2-1, with D possibly TRBD2 on 5 matching bases. The receptor comes from a man aged 18 to 30 in good health. Some clones in this sample may be carry-over from other donors' samples. In DNA form, the CDR3 reads TGTGCCAGCAGTAGGGAGATCTACAATGAGCAGTTCTTC. Its translation: CASSREIYNEQFF.